This T cell receptor (beta chain) was recovered during a study of cytomegalovirus exposure and HLA in healthy donors. The PCR was carried out with 60 Vbeta primers and 13 Jbeta primers. Sequencing used immunoSEQ multiplex PCR; TCRdb keeps in-frame clones, though not all of them. The sample holds 150,000 to 200,000 clones; roughly 87% are singletons and the top ten take roughly 4.3%. This CDR3 is 14 amino acids long. Looked up from germline, CDR1 is KGHSH and CDR2 is LQKENI. With 3 bases removed from V and 2 bases from J, the gap between germline ends came to 10 bases. This chain uses TRBV18 with TRBJ1-2; the D gene is possibly TRBD1 (6 bases). Input material: PBMCs. This clonotype was sampled from a man in his fifties in good health and CMV-seropositive. CDR3 residues: CASSPKGQNYGYTF. CDR3 coding DNA: TGTGCCAGCTCACCGAAAGGACAGAACTATGGCTACACCTTC. The full variable domain, in which reference TRBV18 and TRBJ1-2 provide the parts outside the CDR3, is NAGVMQNPRHLVRRRGQEARLRCSPMKGHSHVYWYRQLPEEGLKFMVYLQKENIIDESGMPKERFSAEFPKEGPSILRIQQVVRGDSAAYFCASSPKGQNYGYTFGSGTRLTVV.